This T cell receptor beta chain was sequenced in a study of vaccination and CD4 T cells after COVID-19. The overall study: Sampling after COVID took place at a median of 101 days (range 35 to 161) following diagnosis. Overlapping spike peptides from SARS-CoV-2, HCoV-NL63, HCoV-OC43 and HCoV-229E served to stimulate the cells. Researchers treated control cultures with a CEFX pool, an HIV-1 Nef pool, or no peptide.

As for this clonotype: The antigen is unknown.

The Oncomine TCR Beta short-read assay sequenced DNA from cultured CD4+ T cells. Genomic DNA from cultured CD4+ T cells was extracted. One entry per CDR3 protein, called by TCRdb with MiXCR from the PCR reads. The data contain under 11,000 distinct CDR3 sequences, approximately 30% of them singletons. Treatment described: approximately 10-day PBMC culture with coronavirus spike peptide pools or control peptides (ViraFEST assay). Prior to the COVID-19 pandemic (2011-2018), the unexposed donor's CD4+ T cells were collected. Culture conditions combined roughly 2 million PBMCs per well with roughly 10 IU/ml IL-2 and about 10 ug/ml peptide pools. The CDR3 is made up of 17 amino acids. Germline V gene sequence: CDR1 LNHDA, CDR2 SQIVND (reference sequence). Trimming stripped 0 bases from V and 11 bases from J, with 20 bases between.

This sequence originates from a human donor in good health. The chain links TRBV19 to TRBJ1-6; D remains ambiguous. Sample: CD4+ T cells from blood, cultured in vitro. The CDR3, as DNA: TGTGCCAGTAGTATAGATCAAGGAGGATCCCAACTCGCACCCCTCCACTTT. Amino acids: CASSIDQGGSQLAPLHF. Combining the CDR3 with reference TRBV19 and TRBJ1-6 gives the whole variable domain DGGITQSPKYLFRKEGQNVTLSCEQNLNHDAMYWYRQDPGQGLRLIYYSQIVNDFQKGDIAEGYSVSREKKESFPLTVTSAQKNPTAFYLCASSIDQGGSQLAPLHFGNGTRLTVT.